The clone carrying this T cell receptor beta chain was detected a few times. Antigen specificity is unknown. The CDR3 is 18 residues long. Germline-derived CDR1 and CDR2 are WSHSY and SAAADI. V shed 2 bases and J 1 base; nucleotides not matched to a gene: 8. Time point noted: patch test 1, 2 weeks after DPC sensitization. Treatment specified: therapeutic diphenylcyclopropenone sensitization with weekly scalp DPC. Ahead of each patch test application, blood was drawn. These data come from a study of human T cells and chemical hapten exposure. Study-level information: 2% DPC applied to a 2 cm by 2 cm arm area sensitized donors.

Study-level results: Every donor had alopecia, and their immune response may therefore differ from healthy people's. The number of TCRs over 1 in 1000 frequency stayed unchanged after DPC.

One entry per CDR3 protein results from TCRdb running MiXCR on the RACE reads. Of approximately 110,000 distinct CDR3 sequences in the sample, 9.5% to 11% are singletons; the top ten hold around 3.4%. Sample: whole blood, taken in connection with sensitization to the hapten diphenylcyclopropenone (DPC). This TCR derives from a middle-aged woman with alopecia areata. Some clones in this sample may be carry-over from other donors' samples. The rearrangement uses TRBV10-2 and TRBJ2-2, with 9 bases that match TRBD1. The CDR3 DNA follows: TGCGCCAGCAGTGAGAGGGCTCCGGGACAGGGGAACACCGGGGAGCTGTTTTTT. Amino acids: CASSERAPGQGNTGELFF.